This is a list of T cell receptor beta chains from one sample in a study of OX40 agonist ivuxolimab in advanced cancers. Sequencing used immunoSEQ multiplex PCR; TCRdb keeps in-frame clones, though not all of them. The profile shows roughly 80,000 clones, 65% to 90% of them singletons. This specimen was CD4+ or CD8+ T cells sorted from blood, taken in a trial of the OX40 agonist ivuxolimab. The receptors were gathered from an adult with an advanced solid tumor such as melanoma, head and neck, liver or kidney cancer. Each CDR3 is given with its conserved first and last residue. A D gene is named only where the DNA matches it firmly. Clone size appears in some rows only: once, few, many, or a class for an expanded clone.

CASSSLKGGPPQYF | TGTGCCAGCAGCTCCCTCAAAGGCGGGCCCCCCCAGTACTTC | TRBJ2-5 | TRBV21-1 | NA | NA
CASSLGGVFWEKLFF | TGTGCCAGCAGCTTGGGTGGGGTCTTTTGGGAAAAACTGTTTTTT | TRBJ1-4 | TRBV7-2 | NA | NA
CASSYSGTAGRQPQHF | TGTGCCAGCAGCTACTCCGGGACAGCCGGCCGTCAGCCCCAGCATTTT | TRBJ1-5 | TRBV28 | TRBD1 | NA
CASSQRHGSPLHF | TGTGCCAGCAGCCAAAGACATGGTTCACCCCTCCACTTT | TRBJ1-6 | TRBV11-2 | NA | NA
CASSPRDEQYF | TGTGCCAGCAGTCCTCGGGACGAGCAGTACTTC | TRBJ2-7 | TRBV7-8 | NA | NA
CASRLGGTGYEQYF | TGTGCCAGCAGGCTCGGAGGCACCGGCTACGAGCAGTACTTC | TRBJ2-7 | TRBV28 | NA | NA
CASTLGLAGAGDTQYF | TGTGCCAGCACCCTAGGGCTAGCGGGAGCGGGTGATACGCAGTATTTT | TRBJ2-3 | TRBV7-9 | TRBD2 | few
CASSLAARGKTQYF | TGTGCCAGCAGCTTAGCGGCCAGGGGGAAGACCCAGTACTTC | TRBJ2-5 | TRBV13 | TRBD1 | NA
CASSIRTHRSYEQYF | TGTGCCAGCAGTATCCGGACCCACCGCTCCTACGAGCAGTACTTC | TRBJ2-7 | TRBV28 | NA | NA
CASSLRTGVNTEAFF | TGTGCCAGCTCACTCCGGACAGGGGTGAACACTGAAGCTTTCTTT | TRBJ1-1 | TRBV18 | TRBD1 | NA
CASTRLGEQYF | TGTGCCAGCACTCGGCTAGGAGAGCAGTACTTC | TRBJ2-7 | TRBV6-6 | NA | NA
CAISVWPEQYF | TGTGCCATCAGTGTTTGGCCCGAGCAGTACTTC | TRBJ2-7 | TRBV10-3 | NA | few
CASSLPGQTSPLHF | TGTGCCAGCAGCTTACCGGGACAGACATCACCCCTCCACTTT | TRBJ1-6 | TRBV4-2 | TRBD1 | NA